This T cell receptor beta chain comes out of a study of tumor-infiltrating lymphocytes in primary liver carcinoma. At the level of the study: Stage T1-T3 N0M0 tumors measured roughly 4 to 11 cm at most. Broader study findings: Detection in all five tumor regions applied to only about 7.5-24% of top clones.

Priming with a constant-region primer yielded TCR beta cDNA from about 450 ng total RNA. Three nested multiplex PCR rounds, a slightly modified ARM-PCR, produced the libraries for TCR beta. Investigators reported that the first two PCR rounds, at 10 cycles each, used TRBV1-TRBV30 forward primers with a C-beta reverse primer. TCRdb re-derived calls from the multiplex PCR reads in MiXCR, one entry per CDR3 protein. The repertoire holds 50,000 or so distinct CDR3 sequences, with over 65% as singletons. There are 13 residues in the CDR3. The germline gives CDR1 SGHAT, CDR2 FQDESV (reference sequence). Trimming took off 8 bases at V and 4 bases at J, with 15 bases between the two ends. Remarks on this clonotype: What it recognizes is unknown.

Scientists recovered RNA and DNA together from roughly 21-30 mg of unsorted bulk tissue. Surgical resection was used to treat these primary liver carcinoma patients. Five distinct regions per tumor were sampled. This TCR was sampled from a man in his forties with primary liver carcinoma and hepatitis B virus infection. The chain carries TRBV11-1 and TRBJ2-7; maybe TRBD2 (6 bases). Sequencing input: liver tumor tissue from sampling region 5. Subset noted: tumor region T5, tumor centre. The CDR3 is CASAGKRSYEQYF. The CDR3 DNA reads as TGTGCCAGCGCGGGGAAGCGATCATACGAGCAGTACTTC. The full variable domain, with the rest looked up from reference TRBV11-1 and TRBJ2-7, is EAEVAQSPRYKITEKSQAVAFWCDPISGHATLYWYRQILGQGPELLVQFQDESVVDDSQLPKDRFSAERLKGVDSTLKIQPAELGDSAMYLCASAGKRSYEQYFGPGTRLTVT.